Listed below are T cell receptor beta chains from one sample, sequenced in a study of blood T cell repertoires in COVID-19. Profiled with immunoSEQ multiplex PCR; TCRdb holds only in-frame clones, not every one. Of roughly 200,000 clones listed, 65% to 90% are singletons. The material sequenced was PBMCs or T cells enriched from blood (not recorded which). The receptors were sampled from a man aged 35 to 55 who had recovered from COVID-19. Each CDR3 is given without its conserved first and last residue. Each record gives: V gene, D gene, J gene, CDR3 protein. The D gene is left open where the match is weak.

>TRBV13|NA|TRBJ1-6
ASSFRGQVLASPLH
>TRBV7-3|NA|TRBJ2-2
ASSLGGRSTGELF
>TRBV5-1|NA|TRBJ1-5
ASSLAGGSQPQH
>TRBV28|TRBD1|TRBJ1-1
ASSWEYRGWENTEAF
>TRBV18|NA|TRBJ1-2
ASSPDMRSGYT
>TRBV11-2|NA|TRBJ1-2
ASSLGRVDYGYT
>TRBV27|NA|TRBJ1-5
ASSLYQGEQPQH
>TRBV4-1|TRBD1|TRBJ1-1
ASSPQPPTGANTEAF
>TRBV5-5|TRBD1|TRBJ1-4
ASSLDRGATNEKLF
>TRBV2|TRBD2|TRBJ2-2
ASRDLAGGRTGELF
>TRBV30|NA|TRBJ2-1
AWSNINNEQF
>TRBV28|TRBD1|TRBJ1-1
ASSLQRQGNTEAF
>TRBV3-1/TRBV3-2|NA|TRBJ1-3
ASSRTAGGNTIY
>TRBV7-6|TRBD1|TRBJ2-3
ASSLGQSTDTQY
>TRBV7-6|NA|TRBJ1-1
ASSGLGGNTEAF
>TRBV24-1|NA|TRBJ1-5
ATQNLWNQPQH
>TRBV5-1|NA|TRBJ1-1
ASSLAAVANTEAF
>TRBV6-5|NA|TRBJ2-5
ASSYSRTTETQY
>TRBV19|NA|TRBJ2-2
ASRPLGGNTGELF
>TRBV10-2|TRBD2|TRBJ2-7
ASRELAGGTYEQY
>TRBV7-2|TRBD2|TRBJ2-5
ASSLGGLENQY
>TRBV5-1|NA|TRBJ2-7
ASSGGWLEQY
>TRBV19|NA|TRBJ1-1
ASSQRGNTEAF
>TRBV6-1|NA|TRBJ1-4
ASSASGSGRVTNEKLF
>TRBV20-1|NA|TRBJ1-2
LGGGIYGYT
>TRBV19|NA|TRBJ1-2
ASRPGEGTKGYT
>TRBV10-3|TRBD2|TRBJ2-3
AISESYRTSGYTDTQY
>TRBV5-4|NA|TRBJ1-2
ASSLDRDWGYT
>TRBV5-6|TRBD2|TRBJ2-1
ASSLGLAEVNEQF
>TRBV9|NA|TRBJ2-3
ASSVARSSHRDTQY
>TRBV7-2|TRBD2|TRBJ2-7
ASSARGLAGGHGQY
>TRBV5-5|NA|TRBJ2-3
ASERSTDTQY
>TRBV24-1|NA|TRBJ1-2
ATSVGGGYGYT
>TRBV7-6|TRBD1|TRBJ1-1
ASSYTGATNTEAF
>TRBV30|NA|TRBJ1-2
AWSVTTGNGYT
>TRBV5-1|NA|TRBJ1-1
ASSSGQNTEAF
>TRBV19|TRBD1|TRBJ2-3
ASSPRTGPGDTQY
>TRBV28|TRBD1|TRBJ2-2
ASSLPGQGAVGELF
>TRBV4-2|TRBD1|TRBJ1-5
ASSQGGGGGPDQPQH
>TRBV7-9|NA|TRBJ1-4
ASSLAGGTNEKLF
>TRBV24-1|NA|TRBJ2-5
ATSDGHGETQY
>TRBV7-2|NA|TRBJ1-6
ASSLGGWVSPLH
>TRBV11-2|TRBD2|TRBJ2-5
ASSLSGLETQY
>TRBV30|NA|TRBJ1-6
AWRRPRSSPLH
>TRBV5-1|TRBD2|TRBJ2-3
ASSHGTSGFVSDTQY